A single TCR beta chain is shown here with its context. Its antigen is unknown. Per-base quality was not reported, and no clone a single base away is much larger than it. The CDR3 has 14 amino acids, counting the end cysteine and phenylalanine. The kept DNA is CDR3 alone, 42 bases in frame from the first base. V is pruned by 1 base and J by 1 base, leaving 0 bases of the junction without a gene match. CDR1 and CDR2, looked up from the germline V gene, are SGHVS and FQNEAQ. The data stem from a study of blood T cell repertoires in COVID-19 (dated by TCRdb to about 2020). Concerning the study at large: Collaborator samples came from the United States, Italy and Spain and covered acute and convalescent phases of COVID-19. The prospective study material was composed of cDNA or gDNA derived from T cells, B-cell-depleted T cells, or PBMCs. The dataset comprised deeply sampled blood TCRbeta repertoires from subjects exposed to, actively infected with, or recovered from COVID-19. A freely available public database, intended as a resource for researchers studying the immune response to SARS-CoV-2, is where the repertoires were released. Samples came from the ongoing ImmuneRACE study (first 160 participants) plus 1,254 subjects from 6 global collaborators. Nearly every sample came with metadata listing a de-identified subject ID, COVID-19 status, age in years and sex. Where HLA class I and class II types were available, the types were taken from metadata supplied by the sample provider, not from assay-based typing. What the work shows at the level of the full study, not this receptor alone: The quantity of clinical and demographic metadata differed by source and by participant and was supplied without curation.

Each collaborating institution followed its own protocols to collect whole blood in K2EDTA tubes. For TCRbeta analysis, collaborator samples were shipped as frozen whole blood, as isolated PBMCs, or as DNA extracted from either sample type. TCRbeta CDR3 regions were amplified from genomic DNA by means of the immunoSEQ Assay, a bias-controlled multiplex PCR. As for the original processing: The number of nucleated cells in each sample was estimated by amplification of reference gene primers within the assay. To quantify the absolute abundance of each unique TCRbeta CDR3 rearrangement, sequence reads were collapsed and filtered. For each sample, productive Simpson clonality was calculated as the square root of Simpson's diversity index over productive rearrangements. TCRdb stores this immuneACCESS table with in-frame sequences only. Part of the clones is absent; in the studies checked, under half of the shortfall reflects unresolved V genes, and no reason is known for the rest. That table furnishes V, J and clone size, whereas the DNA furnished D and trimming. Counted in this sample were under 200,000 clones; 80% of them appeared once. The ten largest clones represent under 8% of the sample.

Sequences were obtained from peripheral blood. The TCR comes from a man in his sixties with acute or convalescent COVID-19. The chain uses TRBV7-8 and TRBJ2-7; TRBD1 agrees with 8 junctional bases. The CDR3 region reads CASSLGTGSYEQYF. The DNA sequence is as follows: TGTGCCAGCAGCTTAGGGACAGGGTCCTACGAGCAGTACTTC.